The 18 T cell receptor beta chains given below trace back to one sample, sequenced in a study of blood T cell repertoires in COVID-19. Generated by immunoSEQ multiplex PCR, the TCRdb table keeps only in-frame clones and is missing some. This sample has about 220,000 clones, with 80% to 85% found just once. Sample: peripheral blood. The receptors shown here come from a woman aged 60-75 years with acute or convalescent COVID-19.

The chain recombines TRBV11-2 with TRBJ2-1; D uncertain. Germline V lookup: CDR1 SGHAT, CDR2 FQNNGV. The ends were cut back, 4 bases at V and 2 bases at J, with 9 bases in the middle. CDR3 length: 14 residues. The CDR3 reads CASSSLAAYNEQFF. In DNA form, the CDR3 reads TGTGCCAGCAGCTCACTCGCCGCCTACAATGAGCAGTTCTTC.

The chain combines TRBV11-1 with TRBJ1-1, with a possible D match to TRBD1 (6 bases). V lost 5 bases and J lost 4, with 11 bases in between. The germline gives CDR1 SGHAT, CDR2 FQDESV (reference sequence). The CDR3 extends over 13 amino acids. CDR3 in amino acids: CASSATGTTEAFF. In nucleotides, the CDR3 is TGTGCCAGCAGCGCCACAGGGACCACTGAAGCTTTCTTT. Full variable domain (rest looked up from reference TRBV11-1 and TRBJ1-1): EAEVAQSPRYKITEKSQAVAFWCDPISGHATLYWYRQILGQGPELLVQFQDESVVDDSQLPKDRFSAERLKGVDSTLKIQPAELGDSAMYLCASSATGTTEAFFGQGTRLTVV.

The chain carries TRBV7-9 and TRBJ1-6; TRBD1 is a possible D gene (5 bases). This CDR3 contains 14 residues. Germline CDR1 and CDR2: SEHNR and FQNEAQ (reference sequence). Trimming took off 2 bases at V and 14 bases at J, with 16 bases between the two ends. In DNA form, the CDR3 reads TGTGCCAGCAGCTTATCTAACCCGGGGGTTGCCCTCCACTTT. Translating it yields CASSLSNPGVALHF.

The chain links TRBV18 to TRBJ2-4; 9 bases are a match to TRBD1. V lost 4 bases to trimming and J lost 0 bases; unmatched junction nucleotides: 10. Germline V gene lookup returns CDR1 KGHSH and CDR2 LQKENI. The CDR3 is made up of 18 amino acids. Here the CDR3 DNA reads TGTGCCAGCTCACGCGGGACAGGGAGGGCACTAGCCAAAAACATTCAGTACTTC. Its protein is CASSRGTGRALAKNIQYF. Filled out from reference TRBV18 and TRBJ2-4, the complete variable domain reads NAGVMQNPRHLVRRRGQEARLRCSPMKGHSHVYWYRQLPEEGLKFMVYLQKENIIDESGMPKERFSAEFPKEGPSILRIQQVVRGDSAAYFCASSRGTGRALAKNIQYFGAGTRLSVL.

The chain links TRBV27 to TRBJ2-3; D gene uncertain. This CDR3 has 15 residues. CDR1 is MNHEY and CDR2 is SMNVEV in the germline V gene (reference sequence). Between the trimmed V and J ends, which lost 5 bases and 4 bases, there was a span of 16 bases. DNA for the CDR3: TGTGCCAGCAGTCCCCATGAGCTTTGGTCAGATACGCAGTATTTT. Its translation is CASSPHELWSDTQYF.

J is TRBJ1-2 and V is TRBV5-1; TRBD1 might be the D (5 bases). The germline CDR1 and CDR2 sequences are SGHRS and YFSETQ. V was pared by 4 bases and J by 5 bases, with 18 bases between. The CDR3 is 15 residues long. The CDR3 loop reads CASSRTPGGTYGYTF. In DNA form, the CDR3 reads TGCGCCAGCAGCCGTACTCCCGGCGGGACTTATGGCTACACCTTC.

V usage is TRBV6-4 and J usage is TRBJ2-1; a possible D gene is TRBD2 (5 bases). With 10 bases removed from V and 7 bases from J, the gap between germline ends came to 20 bases. Looked up from germline, CDR1 is MRHNA and CDR2 is SNTAGT. This CDR3 comprises 14 residues. The DNA of the CDR3 is TGTGCCACCTCAATCGGACTTCACTCTAATGAGCAGTTCTTC. Encoded protein: CATSIGLHSNEQFF.

This sequence joins TRBV6-2 or TRBV6-3 and TRBJ2-7; the D gene is possibly TRBD2 (5 bases). This CDR3 comprises 14 residues. Germline values: CDR1 MNHEY, CDR2 SVGEGT. Trimming cost V 1 base and J 6 bases, with 13 bases left between them. The chain's CDR3 is CASSYFVEAGEQYF. DNA of the CDR3: TGTGCCAGCAGTTACTTTGTCGAGGCGGGCGAGCAGTACTTC.

This chain connects TRBV30 to TRBJ1-2; D remains ambiguous. Trimming removed 0 bases from V and 4 bases from J, with 9 bases in between. This CDR3 comprises 13 residues. Per germline, CDR1 GTSNPN and CDR2 SVGIG (reference sequence). CDR3 DNA: TGTGCCTGGAGTGTACTGGCAGGCTATGGCTACACCTTC. This encodes CAWSVLAGYGYTF.

The J gene is TRBJ1-2, the V gene TRBV19, with D uncertain. The germline CDR1 and CDR2 sequences are LNHDA and SQIVND (reference sequence). The CDR3 sequence is 14 residues long. Trimming pared 5 bases from V and 7 bases from J, leaving 17 bases between. The CDR3 loop is CASSEIGQFRGYTF. The CDR3 DNA reads TGTGCCAGTAGTGAAATTGGGCAGTTTCGTGGCTACACCTTC.

The chain couples TRBV5-6 to TRBJ1-1, with 7 bases identical to TRBD1. There are 14 residues in the CDR3. With V trimmed by 4 bases and J by 0 bases, 3 bases remained unmatched. Looked up from germline, CDR1 is SGHDT and CDR2 is YYEEEE. The CDR3 DNA reads TGTGCCAGCAGCCGGGACAGACTGAACACTGAAGCTTTCTTT. As protein: CASSRDRLNTEAFF.

V and J are TRBV7-2 and TRBJ2-7; D remains unclear. V lost 0 bases and J lost 2, with 20 bases in between. Looked up from germline, CDR1 is SGHTA and CDR2 is FQGNSA. The CDR3 is 18 amino acids. The CDR3 sequence: CASSLAPLVTLAPYEQYF. The CDR3 nucleotides read TGTGCCAGCAGCTTAGCGCCCCTAGTGACCCTCGCCCCCTACGAGCAGTACTTC.

V is TRBV7-8 and J is TRBJ1-2, with a possible D match to TRBD1 (5 bases). Trimming pared 5 bases from V and 0 bases from J, leaving 13 bases between. Per the germline V gene, CDR1 is SGHVS and CDR2 is FQNEAQ. The CDR3 spans 15 residues. Written as DNA, the CDR3 is TGTGCCAGCAGCCCATGGGGGGGGACTAACTATGGCTACACCTTC. It yields the protein CASSPWGGTNYGYTF.

The genes are TRBV23-1 and TRBJ1-2, with D maybe TRBD1 (5 bases). TRBV23-1 is an open reading frame, and its role is uncertain. The CDR3 length is 14 residues. Between the trimmed V and J ends, which lost 8 bases and 5 bases, there was a span of 18 bases. CDR3 region: CASGSNRYGYGYTF. The CDR3 DNA sequence: TGCGCCAGCGGATCCAACAGGTACGGGTATGGCTACACCTTC.

About this clone itself: At one end the junction does not follow the germline gene, possibly because of a read error. The chain uses TRBV7-7 and TRBJ2-5, with D tentatively TRBD2 (5 bases). Germline V gene sequence: CDR1 SSHAT, CDR2 FNYEAQ (reference sequence). CDR3 length: 13 amino acids. The chain's CDR3 is CASSSSIQETQYF. The CDR3, as DNA: TGTGCTAGCAGTTCTAGCATACAAGAGACCCAGTACTTC.

The chain couples TRBV2 to TRBJ1-3; D unresolved. V lost 7 bases and J 0 bases, leaving 10 bases between the germline ends. The CDR3 is 14 residues long. Germline V CDR1 and CDR2: SNHLY, FYNNEI. In DNA, the CDR3 is TGTGCCAGCAAACTTCCTTTCTCTGGAAACACCATATATTTT. It specifies CASKLPFSGNTIYF.

This chain uses TRBV11-2 with TRBJ2-7, with TRBD2 matching 14 bases. The V segment lost 5 bases and the J segment 0 bases; nucleotides outside the gene matches: 9. The CDR3 has 18 residues. The V gene's germline CDR1 is SGHAT and CDR2 FQNNGV. The CDR3 region is CASSKGTSGGWSSYEQYF. For the CDR3, the DNA is TGTGCCAGCAGCAAGGGGACTAGCGGGGGCTGGAGCTCCTACGAGCAGTACTTC.

The CDR3 nucleotides are TGTGCCAGCAGTAAGACAGGGTTTCAGTTCTTC. It is translated as CASSKTGFQFF. The chain couples TRBV12-3 or TRBV12-4 to TRBJ2-1, with 7 positions matching TRBD1. V lost 5 bases, J lost 13 bases, and 5 bases stayed unmatched. CDR3 length: 11 residues.